This T cell receptor (beta chain) was documented in a study of spatial heterogeneity in lung cancer. Turning to the study itself: Sequenced were any available follow-up PBMC samples, which had been obtained a median of roughly 23 months after resection. Fewer alpha-chain than beta-chain sequences were consistently detected.

Each TCR cDNA molecule carried a unique molecular identifier. Using its own MiXCR run on the 5' RACE reads, TCRdb lists one record per CDR3 protein. This sample yields fewer than 20,000 distinct CDR3 sequences, of which 9.2% are seen a single time; around 20% belongs to the top ten. CDR1 and CDR2 (germline): MNHEY, SVGAGI. V shed 1 base, J shed 6 bases, and the junction held 7 bases outside the gene matches. CDR3 size: 17 residues. Note on this clonotype: This may stem from a read error, because a much larger clone lies one nucleotide away.

Time point indicated: blood at routine non-recurrence follow-up after resection. The sequencing used PBMCs, collected at follow-up. The J gene is TRBJ2-3, the V gene TRBV6-5; TRBD2 matches at 13 bases. The sequence derives from a male donor with early-stage non-small cell lung cancer. CDR3 loop: CASSYWPLAGGLDTQYF. Here the CDR3 DNA reads TGTGCCAGCAGTTACTGGCCACTAGCGGGAGGGCTGGATACGCAGTATTTT.